This TCR beta chain was found in a study of neurological immune-mediated disorders. Points from the study as a whole: Private repertoires in all groups were suggested by the finding that expanded clones across subjects shared no CDR3 amino acid sequences.

V was shortened by 4 bases and J by 4 bases, with 16 bases between the two germline ends. This CDR3 region has 15 residues. CDR1 MGHRA and CDR2 YSYEKL come from the germline V gene. This clonotype was counted at least ten times. The antigen is undetermined. The time point: longitudinal time-point 2. Healthy control samples came from blood bank volunteers in Maryland, USA. Where libraries were unsorted, they were derived from 2 million PBMCs stored at -80 degrees C. From 15-18 subjects, each sequencing run yielded over 190 million TCR-beta sequences. A single record per CDR3 protein comes from TCRdb applying MiXCR to the 5' RACE reads. The data hold approximately 30,000 distinct CDR3 sequences, with around an eighth observed a single time.

Sample: PBMCs. The chain combines TRBV4-1 with TRBJ1-2; D gene unclear. The receptor comes from a woman in her 40s in good health. The CDR3 sequence is CASSPMGFPPYGYTF. The CDR3 nucleotides read TGCGCCAGCAGCCCCATGGGGTTCCCCCCCTATGGCTACACCTTC.